This section outlines one TCR beta chain sequence together with its context. Only in-frame clones appear in the TCRdb table, and some are missing; sequencing was by immunoSEQ multiplex PCR. This table has 100,000 to 150,000 clones, around 89% appearing once. This sample was taken from a study of blood T cell repertoires in COVID-19. Germline assignment: CDR1 SGHAT and CDR2 FQNNGV. There are 11 residues in the CDR3. V lost 3 bases to trimming and J lost 7 bases, with 7 bases between them. The V and J genes are TRBV11-2 and TRBJ2-7; no definite D call. Material for sequencing was peripheral blood. This TCR was recovered from a woman aged 55-69 years with COVID-19, enrolled during active disease. CDR3 residues: CASSLGREQYF. DNA for the CDR3: TGTGCCAGCAGCTTGGGCCGGGAGCAGTACTTC.